Presented here are 15 T cell receptor beta chains from one specimen sequenced in a study of CD8 T cells in ankylosing spondylitis (TCRdb year 2017). The receptor library was made with 5' RACE. The instrument given in TCRdb is Illumina HiSeq 2500. TCRdb reprocessing: public reads trimmed at Q25 with fastp, clones called with MiXCR, in-frame beta chains kept. CDR3 protein sequences are deduplicated, and each keeps its most common genes and DNA. The sample table lists roughly 150,000 distinct CDR3 sequences, around 32% of them with a count of one. 6% of the sample rests with the top ten. The sample taken for sequencing was synovial fluid, either unsorted or a sorted T cell fraction (not recorded which). The receptor set was obtained from a male donor with ankylosing spondylitis.

The CDR3 loop reads CASSFDRGRGAFF. The CDR3 DNA is TGTGCCAGCAGCTTCGACAGGGGGAGAGGGGCTTTCTTT. The gene calls are TRBV7-2 and TRBJ1-1, with 9 bases identical to TRBD1. V lost 3 bases, J lost 11 bases, and 7 bases stayed unmatched. This CDR3 has 13 amino acids. The germline V gene encodes CDR1 SGHTA and CDR2 FQGNSA.

This clonotype showed up just a few times. The gene calls are TRBV11-3 and TRBJ1-2; 7 positions agree with TRBD1. V lost 5 bases and J lost 6; bases outside the gene matches: 3. The CDR3 sequence is 12 residues long. CDR1 SGHNT and CDR2 YENEEA come from the germline V gene. DNA of the CDR3: TGTGCCAGCAGCCCGGGACAGCATGGCTACACCTTC. Its protein is CASSPGQHGYTF.

V is TRBV20-1 and J is TRBJ2-4, with 8 positions matching TRBD2. The germline V gene has CDR1 DFQATT and CDR2 SNEGSKA (reference sequence). The CDR3 runs to 16 residues. V dropped 0 bases and J dropped 3; count of bases not matched to a gene: 7. The CDR3 is CSARDTGGPVKNIQYF. The CDR3 nucleotides read TGCAGTGCTAGAGATACGGGAGGGCCTGTCAAAAACATTCAGTACTTC.

The rearrangement uses TRBV20-1 and TRBJ2-7, with 10 bases lining up with TRBD2. The CDR3 runs 16 residues. CDR1 is DFQATT, CDR2 SNEGSKA, per germline (reference sequence). Losses at the gene ends were 4 bases for V and 2 bases for J; bases not matched to a gene: 11. The CDR3 sequence: CSAIPLSGRSAYEQYF. DNA for the CDR3: TGCAGTGCTATCCCCCTTAGCGGGAGGTCGGCCTACGAGCAGTACTTC.

V usage is TRBV7-8 and J usage is TRBJ1-3; D unresolved. The CDR3 totals 14 residues. V was shortened by 5 bases and J by 0 bases, with 8 bases between the two germline ends. Germline-derived CDR1 and CDR2 are SGHVS and FQNEAQ. CDR3 in DNA: TGTGCCAGCAGCCTGGAGTTCTCTGGAAACACCATATATTTT. Translating gives CASSLEFSGNTIYF.

This clonotype occurred a few times. The chain couples TRBV6-1 to TRBJ2-1; 7 bases line up with TRBD2. J was trimmed by 6 bases and V by 2 bases; bases with no gene match: 13. The CDR3 is made up of 17 amino acids. Germline V CDR1 and CDR2: MNHNS, SASEGT. The CDR3 protein is CASSEWTRVAQGNEQFF. The CDR3 DNA follows: TGTGCCAGCAGTGAATGGACTAGAGTAGCTCAAGGCAATGAGCAGTTCTTC.

A few counts support this clonotype. This sequence joins TRBV27 and TRBJ1-1; D is uncertain. The V gene's germline CDR1 is MNHEY and CDR2 SMNVEV (reference sequence). The CDR3 spans 14 residues. The V end lost 2 bases, the J end lost 4 bases, and 11 bases lay between the germline ends. In DNA form, the CDR3 reads TGTGCCAGCAGTTTAGATAGGGTAGCCACTGAAGCTTTCTTT. Amino acid sequence: CASSLDRVATEAFF.

The rearrangement uses TRBV20-1 and TRBJ2-7; 9 bases are a match to TRBD1. CDR3 length: 15 residues. Germline lookup yields CDR1 DFQATT and CDR2 SNEGSKA (reference sequence). The junction had 11 bases not matched to a gene; V was cut back by 5 bases and J by 3 bases. The CDR3 spells CSAGQQGAGRYEQYF. The CDR3 DNA follows: TGCAGTGCTGGCCAACAGGGGGCAGGCCGCTACGAGCAGTACTTC.

This clonotype was seen once. CDR3 sequence: CASIWTSGSYNEQFF. The CDR3 nucleotides are TGTGCCAGCATCTGGACTAGCGGCTCCTACAATGAGCAGTTCTTC. The chain couples TRBV6-1 to TRBJ2-1, with TRBD2 identical over 10 bases. V was clipped by 7 bases and J by 0 bases; unmatched bases: 3. There are 15 residues in the CDR3. Germline CDR1 MNHNS, CDR2 SASEGT.

J is TRBJ2-7 and V is TRBV9; D is possibly TRBD2 (5 bases). The CDR3 spans 13 residues. Germline lookup yields CDR1 SGDLS and CDR2 YYNGEE. V lost 0 bases and J 6 bases, leaving 10 bases between the germline ends. The CDR3 bases are TGTGCCAGCAGCGTAGACGGGGTCTCCGAGCAGTACTTC. Its protein product is CASSVDGVSEQYF.

The table lists this clonotype with many counts. This chain links TRBV4-2 with TRBJ1-5; D gene unclear. Germline CDR1 is LGHNA and CDR2 is YNFKEQ. V shed 0 bases and J shed 9 bases, with 9 bases lying between them. The CDR3 sequence is 13 residues long. The CDR3 reads CASSQDTDRPQHF. CDR3 DNA: TGTGCCAGCAGCCAAGATACTGATCGGCCCCAGCATTTT.

This clonotype was seen ten or more times. The CDR3: CASSPGTDRNEQFF. CDR3 nucleotide sequence: TGTGCCAGCAGTCCCGGAACCGACCGCAATGAGCAGTTCTTC. The chain recombines TRBV7-7 with TRBJ2-1; no definite D call. Germline-derived CDR1 and CDR2 are SSHAT and FNYEAQ (reference sequence). The CDR3 length is 14 residues. Trimming left V 6 bases short and J 6 bases short, with 15 bases between.

The sample holds many counts of this clonotype. The CDR3 loop is CSAGTSGGGNEQFF. CDR3 sequence (DNA): TGCAGCGCCGGGACTAGCGGGGGGGGGAATGAGCAGTTCTTC. The chain is built from TRBV29-1 and TRBJ2-1, with 16 bases lining up with TRBD2. J lost 7 bases, V lost 7 bases, and 4 bases had no gene match. There are 14 residues in the CDR3. The germline V gene has CDR1 SQVTM and CDR2 ANQGSEA.

V gene TRBV5-1 combines with J gene TRBJ2-7; 7 nucleotides line up with TRBD1. Germline V gene lookup returns CDR1 SGHRS and CDR2 YFSETQ. V was pared by 7 bases and J by 2 bases, with 9 bases of the junction left unmatched. This CDR3 contains 14 residues. CDR3 DNA sequence: TGCGCCAGCGGCCCAGTTGGGACAGCCTACGAGCAGTACTTC. It is translated as CASGPVGTAYEQYF.

CDR3 region: CSARDRRGETQYF. CDR3 coding DNA: TGCAGTGCTAGAGATCGGAGGGGGGAGACCCAGTACTTC. This chain uses TRBV20-1 with TRBJ2-5, with D perhaps assigned TRBD1 or TRBD2 (6 bases each). The CDR3 sequence is 13 residues long. The germline V gene has CDR1 DFQATT and CDR2 SNEGSKA (reference sequence). The germline V and J ends were trimmed by 0 bases and 5 bases, with 10 bases remaining between them.